What follows are 18 T cell receptor beta chains derived from one specimen sequenced in a study of breast tumors, draining lymph nodes, adjacent tissues. TCRdb itself ran the multiplex PCR reads through MiXCR, one entry per CDR3 protein. The sample includes around 66,000 distinct CDR3 sequences, 40% to 45% of them seen just once. Sequencing was done on a sample of breast tumor tissue. The receptors stem from a female donor with breast cancer. Some clones in this sample may be carry-over from other donors' samples.

V gene TRBV19 combines with J gene TRBJ1-5; D unclear. From germline, CDR1 is LNHDA and CDR2 SQIVND (reference sequence). The V and J ends lost 3 bases and 7 bases respectively, with 19 bases between them. The CDR3 is 16 amino acids. CDR3 sequence (DNA): TGTGCCAGTAGTATCAGTAACGGATGGGAAGAGCAGCCCCAGCATTTT. This gives the protein CASSISNGWEEQPQHF.

This clonotype is large by share. The chain carries TRBV10-3 and TRBJ2-7; D possibly corresponds to TRBD2 (6 bases). The germline V and J ends were trimmed by 2 bases and 3 bases, with 11 bases remaining between them. There are 14 residues in the CDR3. Germline lookup yields CDR1 ENHRY and CDR2 SYGVKD. The CDR3 DNA reads as TGTGCCATCAGTGAGCGGGAGAGTGGCTACGAGCAGTACTTC. As protein: CAISERESGYEQYF.

The table lists this clonotype with many counts. The chain recombines TRBV9 with TRBJ2-2; D possibly corresponds to TRBD2 (5 bases). Deletions cut 3 bases from V and 4 bases from J, with 16 bases between. There are 16 residues in the CDR3. Germline CDR1 and CDR2: SGDLS and YYNGEE. The CDR3 protein is CASSARLSGSTGELFF. DNA of the CDR3: TGTGCCAGCAGCGCCCGCCTTTCGGGGAGCACCGGGGAGCTGTTTTTT. The full variable domain, its missing parts supplied by reference TRBV9 and TRBJ2-2, is DSGVTQTPKHLITATGQRVTLRCSPRSGDLSVYWYQQSLDQGLQFLIQYYNGEERAKGNILERFSAQQFPDLHSELNLSSLELGDSALYFCASSARLSGSTGELFFGEGSRLTVL.

The CDR3 region has the DNA TGCGCCAGCAGGATGCTAGCGGGGATCACAGATACGCAGTATTTT. Its protein is CASRMLAGITDTQYF. This chain connects TRBV5-1 to TRBJ2-3; 9 bases agree with TRBD2. The CDR3 runs 15 residues. The V and J ends lost 5 bases and 2 bases, in that order; junction bases with no gene match: 6. Germline CDR1 SGHRS, CDR2 YFSETQ.

This clonotype was observed many times. The chain combines TRBV5-4 with TRBJ1-2; a possible D gene is TRBD1 (6 bases). The CDR3 runs to 16 residues. From germline, CDR1 is SGHNT and CDR2 YYREEE (reference sequence). V lost 0 bases, J lost 3 bases, and 15 bases lay in between. CDR3 coding DNA: TGTGCCAGCAGCTTGGCCCCCCTGACAGGCTACTATGGCTACACCTTC. The encoded protein is CASSLAPLTGYYGYTF.

The gene calls are TRBV10-2 and TRBJ1-2; maybe TRBD1 (6 bases). The CDR3 spans 14 residues. The V end was cut by 2 bases, the J end by 7 bases, with 14 bases between. CDR1 is WSHSY, CDR2 SAAADI, per germline. The chain's CDR3 is CASSEVNRESGYTF. CDR3 DNA sequence: TGCGCCAGCAGTGAGGTGAACAGGGAGAGTGGCTACACCTTC.

V and J are TRBV25-1 and TRBJ2-1; D could derive from TRBD1 or TRBD2 (6 bases each). Germline CDR1 is MGHDK and CDR2 is SYGVNS. CDR3 length equals 15 residues. The V end lost 4 bases, the J end lost 7 bases, and 17 bases lay between the germline ends. This CDR3 is CASSARGGGPNEQFF. DNA for the CDR3: TGTGCCAGCAGTGCTAGAGGTGGGGGGCCGAATGAGCAGTTCTTC.

The genes are TRBV9 and TRBJ1-2; D might be TRBD1 (6 bases). Germline V gives CDR1 SGDLS, CDR2 YYNGEE. Trimming left V 4 bases short and J 4 bases short, with 23 bases between. CDR3 size: 17 residues. The CDR3 coding sequence is TGTGCCAGCAGCTTCGGGGGGCCAGACAGAGTCTCCTATGGCTACACCTTC. Protein sequence: CASSFGGPDRVSYGYTF.

This clonotype was seen at least ten times. This rearrangement joins TRBV10-1 to TRBJ2-7; TRBD1 matches at 9 bases. Per germline, CDR1 WNHNN and CDR2 SYGVQD (reference sequence). There are 13 residues in the CDR3. The junction had 11 bases not matched to a gene; V was cut back by 8 bases and J by 9 bases. DNA of the CDR3: TGCGCCAGCTCCCGGGACAGGGTCTCTCGGCAGTACTTC. It codes for CASSRDRVSRQYF.

With regard to this clonotype: At one end, the junction sequence differs from germline, possibly due to a read error. V and J are TRBV27 and TRBJ1-5, with TRBD1 identical over 12 bases. This CDR3 contains 16 residues. Germline CDR1 reads MNHEY; CDR2 reads SMNVEV (reference sequence). The CDR3 is CASSLGGTGGNEPQHF. CDR3 in DNA: TGTGCCAGCAGTTTAGGCGGGACAGGGGGCAATGAGCCCCAGCATTTT.

This clonotype was picked up many times. V and J are TRBV11-2 and TRBJ1-2; TRBD1 agrees at 8 bases. Losses at the gene ends were 8 bases for V and 4 bases for J; bases not matched to a gene: 3. Germline V CDR1 and CDR2: SGHAT, FQNNGV. This CDR3 comprises 12 residues. This CDR3 is CASAGGGYGYTF. CDR3 coding DNA: TGTGCCAGCGCAGGGGGCGGCTATGGCTACACCTTC.

This clonotype was counted many times. This chain links TRBV20-1 with TRBJ2-3; D tentatively fits TRBD1 or TRBD2 (5 bases each). This CDR3 region has 14 residues. CDR1 and CDR2 (germline): DFQATT, SNEGSKA (reference sequence). Trimming pared 4 bases from V and 2 bases from J, leaving 13 bases between. The CDR3 reads CSAKSGAYTDTQYF. In DNA, the CDR3 is TGCAGTGCTAAGTCCGGGGCCTACACAGATACGCAGTATTTT.

A note on this clonotype: This clone may be a read error of a much larger clone one base away. The V and J genes are TRBV20-1 and TRBJ2-7; 8 positions match TRBD1. Germline assignment: CDR1 DFQATT and CDR2 SNEGSKA (reference sequence). The length of the CDR3 is 13 residues. The CDR3 DNA is TGCAGTGCTACAAGGACAGGGACCTACGCGCAGTACTTC. This encodes CSATRTGTYAQYF.

This clonotype has at least ten counts. The gene calls are TRBV12-5 and TRBJ2-1; 11 nucleotides match TRBD2. J was trimmed by 12 bases and V by 3 bases; bases with no gene match: 7. This CDR3 has 14 residues. Germline V lookup: CDR1 LGHNT, CDR2 FRNRAP. In DNA form, the CDR3 reads TGTGCTAGTGGTTTACTAGCGGGAGACCTAGGGCAGTTCTTC. Protein: CASGLLAGDLGQFF.

This clonotype occurred many times. V gene TRBV6-6 combines with J gene TRBJ2-5; possible D gene TRBD1, 6 bases. CDR3 size: 14 residues. The V and J ends lost 6 bases and 4 bases respectively, with 15 bases between them. Germline V gives CDR1 MNHNY, CDR2 SVGAGI (reference sequence). DNA of the CDR3: TGTGCCAGCAGCACTCCAGGGGAAGGAGAGACCCAGTACTTC. It yields the protein CASSTPGEGETQYF.

With regard to this clonotype: The CDR3 end shows no conserved phenylalanine or tryptophan, and so a read error is likely. The chain uses TRBV30 and TRBJ1-6; 9 bases are shared with TRBD1. Unmatched junction bases numbered 15, after V lost 5 bases and J lost 4 bases. Germline V gene sequence: CDR1 GTSNPN, CDR2 SVGIG (reference sequence). This CDR3 spans 18 amino acids. CDR3 nucleotide sequence: TGTGCCTGGGGTGCCTCTCCCGGGACAGGGAATTATAATTCACCCCTCCACTCT. Its protein product is CAWGASPGTGNYNSPLHS.

This clonotype was counted only a few times. The chain recombines TRBV7-9 with TRBJ2-2; D is uncertain. Germline CDR1 SEHNR, CDR2 FQNEAQ (reference sequence). V lost 7 bases and J 8 bases, leaving 5 bases between the germline ends. This CDR3 is 10 amino acids long. The CDR3 DNA reads as TGTGCCAGCATCCCGGGGGAGCTGTTTTTT. It encodes CASIPGELFF.

This clonotype has at least ten counts. The chain couples TRBV20-1 to TRBJ2-3; 9 bases are shared with TRBD2. Germline lookup yields CDR1 DFQATT and CDR2 SNEGSKA (reference sequence). The CDR3 is 14 residues long. V dropped 3 bases and J dropped 7; count of bases not matched to a gene: 8. The chain's CDR3 is CSASRTSAHNTQYF. CDR3 nucleotides: TGCAGTGCTAGCAGGACTAGCGCCCATAATACGCAGTATTTT.